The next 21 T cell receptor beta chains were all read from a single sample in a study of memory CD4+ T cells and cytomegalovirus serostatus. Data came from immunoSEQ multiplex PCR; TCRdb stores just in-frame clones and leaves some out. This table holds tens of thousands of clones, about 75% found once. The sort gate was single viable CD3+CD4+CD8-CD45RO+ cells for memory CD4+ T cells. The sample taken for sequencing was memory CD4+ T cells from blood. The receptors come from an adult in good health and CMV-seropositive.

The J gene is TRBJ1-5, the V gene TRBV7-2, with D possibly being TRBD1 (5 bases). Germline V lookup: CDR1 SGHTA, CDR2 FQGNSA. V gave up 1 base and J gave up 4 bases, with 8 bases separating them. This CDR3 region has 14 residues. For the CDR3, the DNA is TGTGCCAGCAGCTTAGACTCAGGGAATCAGCCCCAGCATTTT. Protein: CASSLDSGNQPQHF.

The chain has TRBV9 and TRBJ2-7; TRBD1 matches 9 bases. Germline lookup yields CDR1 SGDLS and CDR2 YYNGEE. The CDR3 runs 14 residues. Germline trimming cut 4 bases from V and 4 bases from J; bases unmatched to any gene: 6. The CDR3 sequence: CASSLWGQGYEQYF. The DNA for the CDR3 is TGTGCCAGCAGCCTCTGGGGACAGGGTTACGAGCAGTACTTC.

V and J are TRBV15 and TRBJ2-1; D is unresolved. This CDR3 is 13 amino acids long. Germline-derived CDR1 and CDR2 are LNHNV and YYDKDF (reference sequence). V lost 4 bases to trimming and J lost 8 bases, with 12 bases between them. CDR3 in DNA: TGTGCCACCAGCATTTCCTCCGATTATGAGCAGTTCTTC. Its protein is CATSISSDYEQFF. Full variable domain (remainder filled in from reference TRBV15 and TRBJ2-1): DAMVIQNPRYQVTQFGKPVTLSCSQTLNHNVMYWYQQKSSQAPKLLFHYYDKDFNNEADTPDNFQSRRPNTSFCFLDIRSPGLGDTAMYLCATSISSDYEQFFGPGTRLTVL.

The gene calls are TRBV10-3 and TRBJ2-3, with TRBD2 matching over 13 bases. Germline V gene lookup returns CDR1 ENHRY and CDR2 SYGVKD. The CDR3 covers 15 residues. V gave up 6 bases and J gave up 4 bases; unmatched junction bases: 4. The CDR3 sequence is CAIRRTSGSSDTQYF. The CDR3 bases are TGTGCCATCAGACGGACTAGCGGGAGCTCAGATACGCAGTATTTT.

The CDR3 DNA is TGCGCCAGCGGCAGGGACCCATCGAACACCGGGGAGCTGTTTTTT. Translated, it gives CASGRDPSNTGELFF. J is TRBJ2-2 and V is TRBV4-3, with D tentatively TRBD1 or TRBD2 (5 bases each). Trimming shortened V by 8 bases and J by 0 bases, and 13 bases separated the two germline ends. The CDR3 loop spans 15 amino acids. Germline CDR1 LGHNA, CDR2 YSLEER.

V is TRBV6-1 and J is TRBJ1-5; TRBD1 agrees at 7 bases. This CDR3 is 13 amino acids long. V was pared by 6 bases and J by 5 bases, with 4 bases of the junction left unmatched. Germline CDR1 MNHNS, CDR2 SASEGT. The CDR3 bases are TGTGCCAGCAGACAGGGGCCGCATCAGCCCCAGCATTTT. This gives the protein CASRQGPHQPQHF.

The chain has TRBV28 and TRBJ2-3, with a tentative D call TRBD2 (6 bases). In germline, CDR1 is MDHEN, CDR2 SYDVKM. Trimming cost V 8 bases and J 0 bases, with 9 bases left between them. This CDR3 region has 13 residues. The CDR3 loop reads CASLGGSTDTQYF. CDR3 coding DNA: TGTGCCAGCTTGGGGGGTAGCACAGATACGCAGTATTTT.

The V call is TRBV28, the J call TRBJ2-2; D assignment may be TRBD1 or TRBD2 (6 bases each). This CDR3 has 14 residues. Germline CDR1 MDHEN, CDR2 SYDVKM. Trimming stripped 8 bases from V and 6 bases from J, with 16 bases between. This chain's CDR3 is CASLGQGRSGELFF. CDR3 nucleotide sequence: TGTGCCAGCCTCGGGCAGGGGAGGTCCGGGGAGCTGTTTTTT.

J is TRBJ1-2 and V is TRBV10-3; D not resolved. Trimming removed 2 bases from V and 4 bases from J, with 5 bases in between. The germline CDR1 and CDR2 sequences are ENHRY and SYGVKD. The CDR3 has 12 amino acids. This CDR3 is CAISEIFYGYTF. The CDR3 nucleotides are TGTGCCATCAGTGAGATCTTCTATGGCTACACCTTC.

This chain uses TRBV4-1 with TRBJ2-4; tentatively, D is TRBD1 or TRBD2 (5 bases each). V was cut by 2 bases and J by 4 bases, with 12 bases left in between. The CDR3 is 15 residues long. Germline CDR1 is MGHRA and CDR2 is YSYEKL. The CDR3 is CASSQPRDAKNIQYF. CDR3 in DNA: TGCGCCAGCAGCCAACCCCGGGACGCAAAAAACATTCAGTACTTC.

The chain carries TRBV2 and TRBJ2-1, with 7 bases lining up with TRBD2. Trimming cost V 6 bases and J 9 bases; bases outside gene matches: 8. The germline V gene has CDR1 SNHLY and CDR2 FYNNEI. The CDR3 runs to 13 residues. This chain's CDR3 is CASRRGSFGEQFF. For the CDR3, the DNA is TGTGCCAGCAGGCGCGGGAGTTTTGGTGAGCAGTTCTTC.

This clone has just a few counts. The CDR3 DNA reads as TGTGCCAGCAGTGAAGTAAGGATATCTGGAAACACCATATATTTT. Protein product: CASSEVRISGNTIYF. This chain uses TRBV2 with TRBJ1-3; no definite D call. The V end lost 1 base, the J end lost 1 base, and 8 bases lay between the germline ends. CDR3 size: 15 residues. Germline loops: CDR1 SNHLY, CDR2 FYNNEI. Complete variable domain (other parts from reference TRBV2 and TRBJ1-3): EPEVTQTPSHQVTQMGQEVILRCVPISNHLYFYWYRQILGQKVEFLVSFYNNEISEKSEIFDDQFSVERPDGSNFTLKIRSTKLEDSAMYFCASSEVRISGNTIYFGEGSWLTVV.

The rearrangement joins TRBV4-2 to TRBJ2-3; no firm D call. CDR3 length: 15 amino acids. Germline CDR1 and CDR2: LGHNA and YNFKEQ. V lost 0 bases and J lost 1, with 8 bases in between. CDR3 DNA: TGTGCCAGCAGCCAAGATCTGGGCGGCACAGATACGCAGTATTTT. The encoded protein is CASSQDLGGTDTQYF.

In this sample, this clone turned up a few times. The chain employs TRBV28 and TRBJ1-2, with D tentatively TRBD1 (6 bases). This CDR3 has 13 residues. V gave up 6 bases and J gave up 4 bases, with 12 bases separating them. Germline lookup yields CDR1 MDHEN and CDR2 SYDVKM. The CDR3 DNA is TGTGCCAGCAGCTCGGGACACAGCTATGGCTACACCTTC. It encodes CASSSGHSYGYTF.

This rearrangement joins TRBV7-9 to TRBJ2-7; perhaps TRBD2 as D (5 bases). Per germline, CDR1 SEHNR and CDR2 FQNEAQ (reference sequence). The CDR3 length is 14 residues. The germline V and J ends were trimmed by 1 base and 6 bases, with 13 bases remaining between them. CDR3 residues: CASSLGGPMPEQYF. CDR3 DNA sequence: TGTGCCAGCAGCTTAGGCGGGCCCATGCCCGAGCAGTACTTC.

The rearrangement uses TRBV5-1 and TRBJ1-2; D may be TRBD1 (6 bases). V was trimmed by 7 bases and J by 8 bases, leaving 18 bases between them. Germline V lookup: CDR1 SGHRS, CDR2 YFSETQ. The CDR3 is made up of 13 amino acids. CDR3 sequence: CASGIEGVGGYTF. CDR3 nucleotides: TGCGCCAGCGGGATAGAGGGGGTCGGAGGCTACACCTTC.

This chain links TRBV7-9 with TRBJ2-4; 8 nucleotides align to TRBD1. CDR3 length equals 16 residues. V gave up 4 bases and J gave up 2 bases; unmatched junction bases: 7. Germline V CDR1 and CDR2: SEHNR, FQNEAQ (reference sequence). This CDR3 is CASSSPRGLSKNIQYF. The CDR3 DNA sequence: TGTGCCAGCAGCTCGCCCAGGGGGCTTTCCAAAAACATTCAGTACTTC.

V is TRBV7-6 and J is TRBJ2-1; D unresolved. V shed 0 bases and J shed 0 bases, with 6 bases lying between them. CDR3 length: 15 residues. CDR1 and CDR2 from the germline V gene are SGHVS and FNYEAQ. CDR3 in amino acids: CASSLAGISYNEQFF. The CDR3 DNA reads TGTGCCAGCAGCTTAGCGGGCATCTCCTACAATGAGCAGTTCTTC.

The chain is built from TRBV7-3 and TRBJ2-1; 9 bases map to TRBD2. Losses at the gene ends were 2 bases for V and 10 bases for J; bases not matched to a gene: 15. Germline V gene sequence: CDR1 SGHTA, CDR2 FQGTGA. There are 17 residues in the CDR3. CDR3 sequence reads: CASSLRAGGALISEQFF. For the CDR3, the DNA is TGTGCCAGCAGCTTACGGGCGGGAGGGGCCCTAATATCCGAGCAGTTCTTC.

CDR3 in DNA: TGTGCCAGCTCAGAAGGACCGACGAACTATGGCTACACCTTC. It encodes CASSEGPTNYGYTF. The J gene is TRBJ1-2, the V gene TRBV6-1; no clear D. The CDR3 is 14 residues long. Germline values: CDR1 MNHNS, CDR2 SASEGT. V was clipped by 8 bases and J by 2 bases, with 15 bases between them.

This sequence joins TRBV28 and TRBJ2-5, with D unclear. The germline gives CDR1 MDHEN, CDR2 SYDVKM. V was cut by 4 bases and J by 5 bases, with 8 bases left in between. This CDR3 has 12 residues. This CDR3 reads CASSYQRETQYF. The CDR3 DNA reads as TGTGCCAGCAGTTACCAACGGGAGACCCAGTACTTC.